These 16 T cell receptor beta chains share one sample of origin, sequenced in a study of blood T cells in healthy people across ages. Using a J-beta primer mix together with a sample-barcoded 5' primer, a second PCR was run for about 6 to 11 cycles. TCRdb processed the 5' RACE reads anew with MiXCR; each CDR3 protein has one entry. The data show 1,300,000 or so distinct CDR3 sequences, 55% to 75% seen once. The sample consisted of blood. The receptors derive from a man younger than 35 in good health.

The J gene is TRBJ1-5, the V gene TRBV6-5; 7 nucleotides line up with TRBD1. Germline loops: CDR1 MNHEY, CDR2 SVGAGI. The ends lost 5 bases at V and 4 bases at J; junction bases unmatched: 5. CDR3 length: 14 residues. The CDR3 region has the DNA TGTGCCAGCAGTACTGGACAGGCAAATCAGCCCCAGCATTTT. Protein: CASSTGQANQPQHF.

The chain has TRBV14 and TRBJ2-7; possible D gene TRBD2, 5 bases. This CDR3 has 14 amino acids. V was cut by 1 base and J by 5 bases, with 12 bases left in between. Germline assignment: CDR1 SGHDN and CDR2 FVKESK. The CDR3 DNA reads as TGTGCCAGCAGCCAAGTTCCCGGGGTTGACGAGCAGTACTTC. As protein: CASSQVPGVDEQYF.

The rearrangement joins TRBV7-2 to TRBJ1-1; D unresolved. Germline CDR1 reads SGHTA; CDR2 reads FQGNSA. This CDR3 has 12 amino acids. Trimming stripped 5 bases from V and 11 bases from J, with 15 bases between. This CDR3 reads CASSINSGFAFF. The CDR3 nucleotides are TGTGCCAGCAGCATCAACTCGGGTTTCGCTTTCTTT.

The table lists this clonotype with a few counts. This chain uses TRBV5-1 with TRBJ2-1, with D tentatively TRBD2 (5 bases). The CDR3 is 16 residues long. V gave up 3 bases and J gave up 0 bases, with 13 bases separating them. Looked up from germline, CDR1 is SGHRS and CDR2 is YFSETQ. For the CDR3, the DNA is TGCGCCAGCAGCTCCTTAAGCGGTGTCTCCTACAATGAGCAGTTCTTC. Translated: CASSSLSGVSYNEQFF.

The chain is built from TRBV4-1 and TRBJ2-7; D gene unclear. The V end lost 1 base, the J end lost 0 bases, and 13 bases lay between the germline ends. The CDR3 loop spans 16 amino acids. Germline CDR1 and CDR2: MGHRA and YSYEKL. DNA of the CDR3: TGCGCCAGCAGCCAAGTAGGGCATGGCGGCTCCTACGAGCAGTACTTC. Its translation is CASSQVGHGGSYEQYF.

Here the CDR3 reads CASRQAYDWGDTQYF. CDR3 in DNA: TGTGCCAGCAGGCAGGCATACGATTGGGGTGATACGCAGTATTTT. This rearrangement joins TRBV2 to TRBJ2-3; D remains ambiguous. The germline V and J ends were trimmed by 6 bases and 6 bases, with 19 bases remaining between them. Per germline, CDR1 SNHLY and CDR2 FYNNEI. The CDR3 spans 15 residues.

The V and J genes are TRBV30 and TRBJ2-1; no firm D call. The length of the CDR3 is 11 residues. Between the trimmed V and J ends, which lost 4 bases and 8 bases, there was a span of 9 bases. Germline V lookup: CDR1 GTSNPN, CDR2 SVGIG (reference sequence). The CDR3 protein is CAWNSRDEQFF. CDR3 sequence (DNA): TGTGCCTGGAACTCAAGGGATGAGCAGTTCTTC.

The V call is TRBV4-1, the J call TRBJ2-5; D perhaps matches TRBD1 (6 bases). The DNA end is a closer match to TRBJ2-7, so the J assignment may be wrong. This CDR3 has 13 amino acids. Germline values: CDR1 MGHRA, CDR2 YSYEKL. The CDR3 protein is CASSYRVLYEQYF. The CDR3 region has the DNA TGCGCCAGCAGCTACAGGGTCCTCTACGAGCAGTACTTC.

This clonotype has only a few counts. This chain connects TRBV11-2 to TRBJ2-7; D not resolved. V was shortened by 5 bases and J by 3 bases, with 14 bases between the two germline ends. Germline loops: CDR1 SGHAT, CDR2 FQNNGV. This CDR3 contains 14 residues. This CDR3 reads CASSGRPDDYEQYF. The CDR3 DNA reads as TGTGCCAGCAGCGGCCGCCCCGATGACTACGAGCAGTACTTC.

The chain combines TRBV12-3 or TRBV12-4 with TRBJ2-3; no reliable D call. V lost 6 bases, J lost 6 bases, and 10 bases lay in between. There are 12 residues in the CDR3. The CDR3 sequence: CASRRTTDTQYF. In nucleotides, the CDR3 is TGTGCCAGCAGGCGTACGACGGATACGCAGTATTTT.

The chain is built from TRBV7-8 and TRBJ2-7; D might be TRBD1 (5 bases). Germline CDR1 SGHVS, CDR2 FQNEAQ. The CDR3 spans 13 residues. V was clipped by 6 bases and J by 10 bases, with 19 bases between them. The CDR3 here is CASSQGPLGIQYF. The CDR3 nucleotides read TGTGCCAGCAGTCAGGGCCCTTTGGGGATTCAGTACTTC.

V usage is TRBV28 and J usage is TRBJ2-4, with D unresolved. In germline, CDR1 is MDHEN, CDR2 SYDVKM. V gave up 5 bases and J gave up 2 bases, with 19 bases separating them. This CDR3 is built from 17 residues. The CDR3 sequence: CASSLPESGEPKNIQYF. CDR3 nucleotide sequence: TGTGCCAGCAGTCTCCCGGAGTCCGGCGAGCCCAAAAACATTCAGTACTTC.

CDR3 in DNA: TGCGCCAGCAGCCCCCAGGTTATTAACTATGGCTACACCTTC. It yields the protein CASSPQVINYGYTF. J is TRBJ1-2 and V is TRBV4-1, with no clear D. Germline lookup yields CDR1 MGHRA and CDR2 YSYEKL. Trimming removed 4 bases at V and 1 base at J, with 10 bases between. The CDR3 consists of 14 residues.

This rearrangement joins TRBV28 to TRBJ2-7; TRBD1 matches at 9 bases. The J segment lost 3 bases and the V segment lost 6 bases, leaving 12 bases of the junction unmatched. The CDR3 contains 16 residues. Germline CDR1 and CDR2: MDHEN and SYDVKM. The CDR3: CASRPTPGQGSYEQYF. As DNA, the CDR3 is TGTGCCAGCAGGCCCACCCCGGGACAGGGTAGCTACGAGCAGTACTTC.

V and J are TRBV4-1 and TRBJ1-1; no reliable D call. The CDR3 length is 16 residues. From germline, CDR1 is MGHRA and CDR2 YSYEKL. Trimming removed 0 bases at V and 4 bases at J, with 15 bases between. Here the CDR3 reads CASSQERTADRTEAFF. DNA of the CDR3: TGCGCCAGCAGCCAAGAGCGAACAGCGGATCGCACTGAAGCTTTCTTT.

This rearrangement joins TRBV19 to TRBJ2-5; tentatively, D is TRBD2 (6 bases). Trimming left V 3 bases short and J 4 bases short, with 9 bases between. This CDR3 contains 13 residues. Per the germline V gene, CDR1 is LNHDA and CDR2 is SQIVND (reference sequence). CDR3: CASSILGGETQYF. The CDR3 region has the DNA TGTGCCAGTAGTATTTTGGGAGGAGAGACCCAGTACTTC.